A single sample gave rise to the 17 T cell receptor beta chains below, sequenced in a study of neurological immune-mediated disorders. A single record per CDR3 protein comes from TCRdb applying MiXCR to the 5' RACE reads. The table shows about 62,000 distinct CDR3 sequences, with about 3.7% occurring only once. Sample: PBMCs. The receptors come from a woman in her 50s with multiple sclerosis.

This clonotype was detected many times. This rearrangement joins TRBV4-3 to TRBJ2-3; D might be TRBD1 or TRBD2, each matching 5 bases. Trimming stripped 3 bases from V and 9 bases from J, with 19 bases between. Germline V gene data show CDR1 as LGHNA and CDR2 as YSLEER. This CDR3 has 15 residues. The CDR3 loop is CASSQSFDRDETQYF. CDR3 sequence (DNA): TGCGCCAGCAGCCAGTCCTTTGATCGGGACGAGACGCAGTATTTT.

This clonotype was counted many times. The DNA of the CDR3 is TGTGCCAGCAGCTTAGTGCGACCGGGCAATGAGCAGTTCTTC. This codes for CASSLVRPGNEQFF. The chain carries TRBV7-9 and TRBJ2-1, with D uncertain. V was clipped by 1 base and J by 6 bases, with 10 bases between them. This CDR3 region has 14 residues. Germline CDR1 and CDR2: SEHNR and FQNEAQ (reference sequence).

This clonotype was seen repeatedly, ten times or more. This sequence joins TRBV6-2 or TRBV6-3 and TRBJ2-7; TRBD1 aligns across 7 bases. The CDR3 loop spans 14 amino acids. V shed 4 bases, J shed 0 bases, and the junction held 3 bases outside the gene matches. Germline V gives CDR1 MNHEY, CDR2 SVGEGT. CDR3 in amino acids: CASSSGTASYEQYF. The DNA of the CDR3 is TGTGCCAGCAGTTCAGGGACAGCCTCCTACGAGCAGTACTTC.

This clonotype was counted at least ten times. The CDR3, as DNA: TGTGCCAGCAGCCAAGACTCGGAATACGAGCAGTACTTC. This gives the protein CASSQDSEYEQYF. This sequence joins TRBV14 and TRBJ2-7; D remains ambiguous. Germline V CDR1 and CDR2: SGHDN, FVKESK. The CDR3 consists of 13 residues. V was clipped by 0 bases and J by 4 bases, with 7 bases between them.

This clonotype was recorded many times. V is TRBV6-5 and J is TRBJ2-1; D could derive from TRBD1 or TRBD2 (5 bases each). The CDR3 totals 12 residues. Between the trimmed V and J ends, which lost 10 bases and 7 bases, there was a span of 14 bases. Germline values: CDR1 MNHEY, CDR2 SVGAGI. CDR3 DNA sequence: TGTGCCACCTGGGACCTCTCGAATGAGCAGTTCTTC. Encoded protein: CATWDLSNEQFF.

This rearrangement joins TRBV7-2 to TRBJ2-7; 13 nucleotides line up with TRBD2. Germline CDR1 SGHTA, CDR2 FQGNSA. The CDR3 spans 16 residues. The V gene end was trimmed by 5 bases and the J gene end by 5 bases; junction bases not matched to a gene: 9. The CDR3 nucleotides are TGTGCCAGCAGCCCGATGACTAGCGGGAGGCTTCACGAGCAGTACTTC. This sequence encodes CASSPMTSGRLHEQYF.

This clonotype was detected ten times or more. The chain uses TRBV20-1 and TRBJ1-4; D is ambiguous. Germline V gene sequence: CDR1 DFQATT, CDR2 SNEGSKA (reference sequence). This CDR3 region has 17 residues. The V end lost 0 bases, the J end lost 6 bases, and 20 bases lay between the germline ends. CDR3 region: CSARDPGPNSKDEKLFF. CDR3 in DNA: TGCAGTGCTAGAGACCCTGGCCCTAACTCCAAAGATGAAAAACTGTTTTTT.

The sample holds many counts of this clonotype. One end of the junction varies from germline; a read error may be responsible. The J gene is TRBJ2-1, the V gene TRBV12-3 or TRBV12-4, with D uncertain. The CDR3 contains 11 residues. The CDR3 reads CASRYLNVQFF. CDR3 sequence (DNA): TGTGCCAGCCGCTACCTTAATGTGCAGTTCTTC.

This clonotype was seen a handful of times. J is TRBJ1-1 and V is TRBV7-2, with D unresolved. V lost 2 bases and J 4 bases, leaving 8 bases between the germline ends. The length of the CDR3 is 13 residues. Germline V lookup: CDR1 SGHTA, CDR2 FQGNSA. For the CDR3, the DNA is TGTGCCAGCAGCTTAATGTGGGGCACTGAAGCTTTCTTT. Its translation: CASSLMWGTEAFF.

Ten or more counts support this clonotype. The chain recombines TRBV20-1 with TRBJ2-7, with 7 bases matching TRBD1. V lost 5 bases and J lost 5; bases outside the gene matches: 9. CDR3 size: 13 residues. Germline loops: CDR1 DFQATT, CDR2 SNEGSKA (reference sequence). DNA for the CDR3: TGCAGTGCTCCCAGACAGGGTGGGCACGAGCAGTACTTC. Amino acid sequence: CSAPRQGGHEQYF.

The sample holds many counts of this clonotype. This chain uses TRBV7-2 with TRBJ2-7; 14 bases fit TRBD2. Trimming at V came to 0 bases and at J to 6 bases, leaving 1 base not matched to a gene. Per germline, CDR1 SGHTA and CDR2 FQGNSA. The CDR3 extends over 15 amino acids. DNA for the CDR3: TGTGCCAGCAGCTTAGCCGGACTAGCGGGAGGCGAGCAGTACTTC. Translation: CASSLAGLAGGEQYF.

This clonotype occurred many times. The CDR3 bases are TGTGCCAGCAGCTCTAACCTGGACAGGGGGAGACCCCTCCACTTT. It yields the protein CASSSNLDRGRPLHF. This sequence joins TRBV7-2 and TRBJ1-6; 10 bases align to TRBD1. Germline CDR1 reads SGHTA; CDR2 reads FQGNSA. The CDR3 is 15 amino acids. Germline trimming cut 4 bases from V and 12 bases from J; bases unmatched to any gene: 9.

This clonotype was recorded many times. CDR3 amino acids: CASSVWTAKKQFF. Here the CDR3 DNA reads TGTGCCAGCAGCGTATGGACGGCTAAGAAGCAGTTCTTC. V usage is TRBV11-3 and J usage is TRBJ2-1; the D is unclear. Deletions cut 5 bases from V and 11 bases from J, with 16 bases between. The CDR3 spans 13 residues. The germline V gene encodes CDR1 SGHNT and CDR2 YENEEA.

This chain joins TRBV29-1 and TRBJ2-5; weak D call: TRBD1 (7 bases). Germline CDR1 reads SQVTM; CDR2 reads ANQGSEA. The CDR3 contains 13 residues. V was clipped by 3 bases and J by 4 bases, with 12 bases between them. CDR3 in amino acids: CSVDLQGGETQYF. The CDR3 DNA is TGCAGCGTTGACCTTCAGGGGGGAGAGACCCAGTACTTC. The entire variable domain, with the rest obtained from reference TRBV29-1 and TRBJ2-5, is as follows: SAVISQKPSRDICQRGTSLTIQCQVDSQVTMMFWYRQQPGQSLTLIATANQGSEATYESGFVIDKFPISRPNLTFSTLTVSNMSPEDSSIYLCSVDLQGGETQYFGPGTRLLVL.

This clonotype was counted at least ten times. The CDR3 spells CATSVGTSVSYEQYF. As DNA, the CDR3 is TGTGCCACCAGTGTTGGGACTAGCGTTTCCTACGAGCAGTACTTC. V usage is TRBV24-1 and J usage is TRBJ2-7; 10 bases align to TRBD2. This CDR3 comprises 15 residues. The junction had 4 bases not matched to a gene; V was cut back by 5 bases and J by 1 base. Germline CDR1 is KGHDR and CDR2 is SFDVKD.

Many counts were recorded for this clonotype. The rearrangement joins TRBV7-2 to TRBJ2-7; the D gene is possibly TRBD2 (7 bases). Looked up from germline, CDR1 is SGHTA and CDR2 is FQGNSA. The germline V and J ends were trimmed by 4 bases and 0 bases, with 13 bases remaining between them. This CDR3 has 15 amino acids. CDR3 region: CASSSQGGGSYEQYF. CDR3 sequence (DNA): TGTGCCAGCAGCTCTCAGGGAGGGGGCTCCTACGAGCAGTACTTC.

This clonotype has ten or more counts. The chain links TRBV2 to TRBJ2-1; D remains unclear. Germline V gene sequence: CDR1 SNHLY, CDR2 FYNNEI. This CDR3 has 14 residues. The ends were cut back, 1 base at V and 0 bases at J, with 4 bases in the middle. The CDR3 region is CASSEDSSYNEQFF. The CDR3, as DNA: TGTGCCAGCAGTGAAGACAGCTCCTACAATGAGCAGTTCTTC.